Below are 10 T cell receptor beta chains sequenced from a single sample in a study of memory CD4+ T cells and cytomegalovirus serostatus. Clones were sequenced by immunoSEQ multiplex PCR, and TCRdb holds only the in-frame ones, with some missing. This sample has about 39,000 clones, with around three quarters found just once. The sort gate was single viable CD3+CD4+CD8-CD45RO+ cells for memory CD4+ T cells. The sequenced sample consisted of memory CD4+ T cells from blood. These TCRs come from an adult in good health and CMV-seronegative.

This clone came up a few times. This rearrangement joins TRBV5-1 to TRBJ1-6; the D gene is possibly TRBD1 (5 bases). V was shortened by 0 bases and J by 10 bases, with 11 bases between the two germline ends. Germline assignment: CDR1 SGHRS and CDR2 YFSETQ. The CDR3 contains 14 residues. This chain's CDR3 is CASSLDGTGSPLHF. DNA for the CDR3: TGCGCCAGCAGCTTGGACGGGACGGGATCACCCCTCCACTTT. Using reference TRBV5-1 and TRBJ1-6 for the parts outside the CDR3, the full variable domain is KAGVTQTPRYLIKTRGQQVTLSCSPISGHRSVSWYQQTPGQGLQFLFEYFSETQRNKGNFPGRFSGRQFSNSRSEMNVSTLELGDSALYLCASSLDGTGSPLHFGNGTRLTVT.

The chain is built from TRBV6-6 and TRBJ1-5; D may be TRBD1 (5 bases). This CDR3 contains 16 residues. Germline V gene sequence: CDR1 MNHNY, CDR2 SVGAGI (reference sequence). V was clipped by 2 bases and J by 1 base, with 12 bases between them. The CDR3 region is CASSYKRGWSNQPQHF. The CDR3 coding sequence is TGTGCCAGCAGTTACAAGAGGGGTTGGAGCAATCAGCCCCAGCATTTT.

Sample share makes this clone medium-sized (0.01 to 0.1%). The chain employs TRBV6-5 and TRBJ1-2, with a possible D match to TRBD1 (5 bases). CDR1 is MNHEY, CDR2 SVGAGI, per germline. Trimming took 0 bases from V and 7 from J, leaving 12 bases between them. CDR3 length: 14 amino acids. This chain's CDR3 is CASSYSRGAGGYTF. CDR3 in DNA: TGTGCCAGCAGTTACTCGAGGGGCGCCGGTGGCTACACCTTC.

CDR3 amino acids: CASSQETGGFDEQYF. DNA for the CDR3: TGTGCCAGCAGCCAGGAGACAGGGGGCTTTGACGAGCAGTACTTC. The chain couples TRBV14 to TRBJ2-7; TRBD1 aligns across 10 bases. V gave up 3 bases and J gave up 5 bases; unmatched junction bases: 7. The CDR3 covers 15 residues. CDR1 and CDR2 (germline): SGHDN, FVKESK.

V and J are TRBV12-5 and TRBJ2-3; 7 bases agree with TRBD2. CDR1 is LGHNT and CDR2 is FRNRAP in the germline V gene. J was trimmed by 2 bases and V by 3 bases; bases with no gene match: 8. The CDR3 totals 16 residues. Written as DNA, the CDR3 is TGTGCTAGTGGTTTTCGGGGAGGGGTGGACACAGATACGCAGTATTTT. Its translation is CASGFRGGVDTDTQYF.

The V gene is TRBV5-6, the J gene TRBJ2-7; TRBD2 matches 10 bases. The CDR3 has 16 amino acids. Germline-derived CDR1 and CDR2 are SGHDT and YYEEEE. V lost 3 bases, J lost 7 bases, and 13 bases stayed unmatched. CDR3 coding DNA: TGTGCCAGCAGCTCTTGGGCCTTGACTAGCGGGTGGGAGCAGTACTTC. This codes for CASSSWALTSGWEQYF.

The chain joins TRBV12-5 to TRBJ2-5; 7 nucleotides align to TRBD2. This CDR3 comprises 13 residues. Trimming took 6 bases from V and 4 from J; bases not matched to a gene: 5. CDR1 and CDR2 (germline): LGHNT, FRNRAP. The CDR3, as DNA: TGTGCTAGTGGGCTACCGGGAGGAGAGACCCAGTACTTC. It specifies CASGLPGGETQYF.

In this sample, this clone turned up a few times. The chain joins TRBV11-1 to TRBJ1-5; D perhaps matches TRBD1 (6 bases). Germline loops: CDR1 SGHAT, CDR2 FQDESV (reference sequence). CDR3 size: 14 residues. V lost 5 bases and J lost 5, with 13 bases in between. The CDR3 sequence: CASSQDRNDQPQHF. The CDR3 DNA follows: TGTGCCAGCAGCCAAGACAGGAACGATCAGCCCCAGCATTTT.

The chain employs TRBV9 and TRBJ2-1; D is possibly TRBD2 (7 bases). The CDR3 length is 15 residues. V was pared by 0 bases and J by 2 bases, with 9 bases between. CDR1 and CDR2 (germline): SGDLS, YYNGEE. The CDR3 sequence is CASSVEGGAYNEQFF. In DNA, the CDR3 is TGTGCCAGCAGCGTAGAAGGGGGGGCCTACAATGAGCAGTTCTTC.

The CDR3, as DNA: TGTGCCAGCAGTGGGGCGGCCGGACAAAGGGAGAAGCAGTACTTC. Protein sequence: CASSGAAGQREKQYF. The chain is built from TRBV2 and TRBJ2-7, with D perhaps being TRBD1 or TRBD2 (5 bases each). The CDR3 has 15 residues. V lost 4 bases and J 8 bases, leaving 21 bases between the germline ends. Germline V gene data show CDR1 as SNHLY and CDR2 as FYNNEI.